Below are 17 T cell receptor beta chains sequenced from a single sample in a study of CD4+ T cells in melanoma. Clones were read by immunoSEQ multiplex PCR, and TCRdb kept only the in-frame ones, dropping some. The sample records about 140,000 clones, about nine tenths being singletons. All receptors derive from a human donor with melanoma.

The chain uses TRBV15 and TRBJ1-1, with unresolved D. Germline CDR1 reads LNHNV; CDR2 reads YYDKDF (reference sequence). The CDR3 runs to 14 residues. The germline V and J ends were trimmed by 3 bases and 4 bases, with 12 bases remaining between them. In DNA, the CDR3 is TGTGCCACCAGCAGGGTTTTCGCTGGCACTGAAGCTTTCTTT. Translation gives CATSRVFAGTEAFF.

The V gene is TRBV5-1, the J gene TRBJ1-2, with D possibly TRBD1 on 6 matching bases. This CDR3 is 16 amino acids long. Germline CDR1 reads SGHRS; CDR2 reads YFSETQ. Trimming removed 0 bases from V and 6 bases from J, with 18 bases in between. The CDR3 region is CASSLVGRGGMDGYTF. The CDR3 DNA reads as TGCGCCAGCAGCTTGGTCGGCAGGGGAGGGATGGATGGCTACACCTTC.

CDR3: CASSQSGTGNTIYF. DNA for the CDR3: TGCGCCAGCAGCCAATCCGGGACAGGAAACACCATATATTTT. The genes are TRBV4-1 and TRBJ1-3; D might be TRBD1 (6 bases). Trimming removed 2 bases from V and 4 bases from J, with 9 bases in between. The CDR3 consists of 14 residues. The germline V gene has CDR1 MGHRA and CDR2 YSYEKL.

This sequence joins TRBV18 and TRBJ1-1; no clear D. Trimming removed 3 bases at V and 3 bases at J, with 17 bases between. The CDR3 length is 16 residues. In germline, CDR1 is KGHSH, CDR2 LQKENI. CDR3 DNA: TGTGCCAGCTCACCCCGGCCAGGTCCCGGGGACACTGAAGCTTTCTTT. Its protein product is CASSPRPGPGDTEAFF.

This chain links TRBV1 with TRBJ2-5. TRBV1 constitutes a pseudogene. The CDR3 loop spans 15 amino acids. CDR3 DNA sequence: TGCACCAGCAGCCACCCGGGACCTTTCCAAGAGACCCAGTACTTC. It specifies CTSSHPGPFQETQYF.

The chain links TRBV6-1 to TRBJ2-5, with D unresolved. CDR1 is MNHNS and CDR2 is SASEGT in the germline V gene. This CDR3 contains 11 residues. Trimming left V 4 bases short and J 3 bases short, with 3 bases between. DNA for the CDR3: TGTGCCAGCAGTGCTAAAGAGACCCAGTACTTC. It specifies CASSAKETQYF.

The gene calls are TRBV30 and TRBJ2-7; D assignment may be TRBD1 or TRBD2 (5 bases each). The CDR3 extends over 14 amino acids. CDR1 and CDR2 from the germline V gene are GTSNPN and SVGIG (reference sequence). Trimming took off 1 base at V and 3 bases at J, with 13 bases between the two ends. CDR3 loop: CAWSGGLGLYEQYF. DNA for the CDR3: TGTGCCTGGAGTGGGGGGTTGGGGCTCTACGAGCAGTACTTC.

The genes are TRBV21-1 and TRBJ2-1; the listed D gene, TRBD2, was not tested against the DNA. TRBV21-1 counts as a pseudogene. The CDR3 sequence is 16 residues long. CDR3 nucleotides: TGTGCCAGGAGCAGACTAGCGGGGGACCAGACTCATGAGCAGTTCTTC. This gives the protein CARSRLAGDQTHEQFF.

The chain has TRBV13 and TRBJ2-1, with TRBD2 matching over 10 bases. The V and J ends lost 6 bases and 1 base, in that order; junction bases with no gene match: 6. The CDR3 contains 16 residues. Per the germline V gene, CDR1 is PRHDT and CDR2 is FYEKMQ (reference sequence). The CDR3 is CASRRLAGVSYNEQFF. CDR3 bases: TGTGCCAGCAGGAGACTAGCGGGCGTGTCCTACAATGAGCAGTTCTTC.

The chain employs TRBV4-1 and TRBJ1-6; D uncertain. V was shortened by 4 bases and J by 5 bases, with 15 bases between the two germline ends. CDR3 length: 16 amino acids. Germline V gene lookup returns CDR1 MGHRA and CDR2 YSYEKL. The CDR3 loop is CASSREGAGDNSPLHF. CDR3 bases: TGCGCCAGCAGCCGAGAAGGAGCGGGCGATAATTCACCCCTCCACTTT.

The CDR3 spells CASSYGLAGGSGQYF. The CDR3 DNA follows: TGTGCCAGCAGTTATGGACTAGCGGGCGGAAGCGGGCAGTACTTC. V gene TRBV27 combines with J gene TRBJ2-7; 11 bases are shared with TRBD2. The ends lost 4 bases at V and 9 bases at J; junction bases unmatched: 11. This CDR3 has 15 residues. The germline V gene has CDR1 MNHEY and CDR2 SMNVEV (reference sequence).

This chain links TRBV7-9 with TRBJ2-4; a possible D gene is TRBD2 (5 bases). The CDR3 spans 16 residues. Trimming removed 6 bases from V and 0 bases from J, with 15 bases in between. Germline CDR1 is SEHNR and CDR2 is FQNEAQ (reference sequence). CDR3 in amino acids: CASSFGGGRAKNIQYF. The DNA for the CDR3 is TGTGCCAGCAGTTTTGGAGGCGGTAGAGCCAAAAACATTCAGTACTTC. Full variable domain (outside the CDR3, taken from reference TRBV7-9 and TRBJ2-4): DTGVSQNPRHKITKRGQNVTFRCDPISEHNRLYWYRQTLGQGPEFLTYFQNEAQLEKSRLLSDRFSAERPKGSFSTLEIQRTEQGDSAMYLCASSFGGGRAKNIQYFGAGTRLSVL.

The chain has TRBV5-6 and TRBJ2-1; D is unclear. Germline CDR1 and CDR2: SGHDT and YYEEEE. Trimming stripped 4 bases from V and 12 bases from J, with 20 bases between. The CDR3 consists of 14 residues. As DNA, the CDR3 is TGTGCCAGCAGCCCACTCCAGCGCCCAGCGACGCAGTTCTTC. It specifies CASSPLQRPATQFF.

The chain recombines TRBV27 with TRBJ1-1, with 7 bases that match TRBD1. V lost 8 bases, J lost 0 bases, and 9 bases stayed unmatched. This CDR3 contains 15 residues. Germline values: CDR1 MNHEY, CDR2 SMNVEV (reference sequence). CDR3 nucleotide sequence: TGTGCCAGCTGGGACAGCTTGGGGATGAACACTGAAGCTTTCTTT. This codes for CASWDSLGMNTEAFF.

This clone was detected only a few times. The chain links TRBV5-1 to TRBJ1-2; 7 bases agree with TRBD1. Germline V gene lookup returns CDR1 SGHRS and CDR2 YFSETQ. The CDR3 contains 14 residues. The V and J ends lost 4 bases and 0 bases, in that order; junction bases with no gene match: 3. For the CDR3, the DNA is TGCGCCAGCAGCATGGACAGGACTAACTATGGCTACACCTTC. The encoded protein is CASSMDRTNYGYTF.

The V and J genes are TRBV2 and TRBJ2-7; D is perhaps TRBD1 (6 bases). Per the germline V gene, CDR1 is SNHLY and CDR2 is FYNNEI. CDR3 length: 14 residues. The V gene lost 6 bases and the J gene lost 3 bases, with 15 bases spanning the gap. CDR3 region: CASSVTVRGYEQYF. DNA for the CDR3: TGTGCCAGCAGCGTGACAGTCAGGGGCTACGAGCAGTACTTC. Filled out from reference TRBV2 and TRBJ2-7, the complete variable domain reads EPEVTQTPSHQVTQMGQEVILRCVPISNHLYFYWYRQILGQKVEFLVSFYNNEISEKSEIFDDQFSVERPDGSNFTLKIRSTKLEDSAMYFCASSVTVRGYEQYFGPGTRLTVT.

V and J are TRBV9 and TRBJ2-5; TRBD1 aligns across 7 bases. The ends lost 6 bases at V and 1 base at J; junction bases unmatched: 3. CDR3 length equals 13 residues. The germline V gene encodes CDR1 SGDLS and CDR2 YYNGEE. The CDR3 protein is CASTAGGQETQYF. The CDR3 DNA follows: TGTGCCAGCACCGCAGGGGGCCAAGAGACCCAGTACTTC.